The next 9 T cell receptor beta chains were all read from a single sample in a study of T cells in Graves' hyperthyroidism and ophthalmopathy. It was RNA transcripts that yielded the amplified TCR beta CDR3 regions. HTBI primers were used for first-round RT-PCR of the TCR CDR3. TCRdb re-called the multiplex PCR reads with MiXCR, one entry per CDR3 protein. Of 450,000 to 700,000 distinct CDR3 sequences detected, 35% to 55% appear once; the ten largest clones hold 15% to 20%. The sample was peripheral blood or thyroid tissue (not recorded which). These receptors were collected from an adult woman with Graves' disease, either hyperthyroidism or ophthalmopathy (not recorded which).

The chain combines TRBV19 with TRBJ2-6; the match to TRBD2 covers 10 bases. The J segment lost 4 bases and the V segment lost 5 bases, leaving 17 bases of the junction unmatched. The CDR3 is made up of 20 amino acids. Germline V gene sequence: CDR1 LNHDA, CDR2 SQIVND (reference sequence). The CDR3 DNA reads TGTGCCAGTAGTGATCGGCCTAGCGGGAGTTGGTATACCGGGGCCAACGTCCTGACTTTC. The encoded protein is CASSDRPSGSWYTGANVLTF.

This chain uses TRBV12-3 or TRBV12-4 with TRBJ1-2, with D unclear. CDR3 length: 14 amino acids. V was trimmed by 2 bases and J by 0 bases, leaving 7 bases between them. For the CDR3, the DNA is TGTGCCAGCAGTTTACGGACTTCTAACTATGGCTACACCTTC. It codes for CASSLRTSNYGYTF.

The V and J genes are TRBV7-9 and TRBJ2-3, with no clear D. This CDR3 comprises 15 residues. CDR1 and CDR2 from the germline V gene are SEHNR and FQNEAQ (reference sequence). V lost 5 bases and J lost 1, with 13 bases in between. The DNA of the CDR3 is TGTGCCAGCAGCCCTAGGCCCATCGGCACAGATACGCAGTATTTT. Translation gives CASSPRPIGTDTQYF.

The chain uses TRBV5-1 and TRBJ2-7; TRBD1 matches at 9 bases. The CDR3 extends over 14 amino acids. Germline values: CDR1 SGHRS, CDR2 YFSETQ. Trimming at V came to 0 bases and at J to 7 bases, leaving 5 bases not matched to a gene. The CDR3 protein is CASSLDRGLGEQYF. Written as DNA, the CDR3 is TGCGCCAGCAGCTTGGACAGGGGGCTTGGGGAGCAGTACTTC.

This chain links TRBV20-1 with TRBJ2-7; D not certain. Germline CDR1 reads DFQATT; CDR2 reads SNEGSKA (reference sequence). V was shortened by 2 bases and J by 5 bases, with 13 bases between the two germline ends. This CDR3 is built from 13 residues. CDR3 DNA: TGCAGTGCTAGAATGGTTGGGCTCGACGAGCAGTACTTC. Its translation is CSARMVGLDEQYF.

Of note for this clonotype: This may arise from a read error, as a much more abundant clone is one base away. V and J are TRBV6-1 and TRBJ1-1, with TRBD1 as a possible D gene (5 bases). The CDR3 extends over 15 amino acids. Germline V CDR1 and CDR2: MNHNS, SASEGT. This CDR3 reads CASSAPGRLDTAAFF. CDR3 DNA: TGTGCCAGCAGTGCCCCGGGAAGATTGGACACTGCAGCTTTCTTT.

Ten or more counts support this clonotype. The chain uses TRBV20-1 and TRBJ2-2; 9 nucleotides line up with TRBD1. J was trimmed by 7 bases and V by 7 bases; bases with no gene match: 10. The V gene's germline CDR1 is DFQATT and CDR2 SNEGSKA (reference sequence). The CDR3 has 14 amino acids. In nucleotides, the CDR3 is TGCAGTGGCTCTACAGGGGGCGCGAGCGGGGAGCTGTTTTTT. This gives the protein CSGSTGGASGELFF.

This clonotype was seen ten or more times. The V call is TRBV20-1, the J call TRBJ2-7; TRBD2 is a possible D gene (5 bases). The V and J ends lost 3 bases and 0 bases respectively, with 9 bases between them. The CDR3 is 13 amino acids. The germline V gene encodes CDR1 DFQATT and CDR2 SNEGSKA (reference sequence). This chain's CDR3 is CSASGKSSYEQYF. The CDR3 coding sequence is TGCAGTGCTAGCGGGAAGAGCTCCTACGAGCAGTACTTC.

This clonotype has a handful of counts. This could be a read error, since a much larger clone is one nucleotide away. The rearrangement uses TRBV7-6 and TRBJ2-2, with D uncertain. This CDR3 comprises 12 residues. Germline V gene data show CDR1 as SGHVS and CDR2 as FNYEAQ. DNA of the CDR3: TGTGCCAGCAGCTTACATAACTTGCCTCTGGTTTTT. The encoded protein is CASSLHNLPLVF.